Included here is one T cell receptor (beta chain) sequence, with context. This sample stems from a study of technical replicates of blood from a handful of donors. The CDR3 totals 15 residues. Germline lookup yields CDR1 SGHNT and CDR2 YYREEE (reference sequence). The ends lost 3 bases at V and 3 bases at J; junction bases unmatched: 3. Libraries were prepared by immunoSEQ multiplex PCR; TCRdb keeps only in-frame clonotypes and omits some of them. The sample holds approximately 70,000 clones, 98% seen once. The TCR comes from a human donor in good health. The sequencing input was T cells isolated from PBMCs. The chain employs TRBV5-4 and TRBJ2-3; 11 bases are shared with TRBD2. CDR3 region: CASSSRLAGTDTQYF. As DNA, the CDR3 is TGTGCCAGCAGCTCCCGACTAGCGGGGACAGATACGCAGTATTTT. The full variable domain, in which reference TRBV5-4 and TRBJ2-3 provide the parts outside the CDR3, is ETGVTQSPTHLIKTRGQQVTLRCSSQSGHNTVSWYQQALGQGPQFIFQYYREEENGRGNFPPRFSGLQFPNYSSELNVNALELDDSALYLCASSSRLAGTDTQYFGPGTRLTVL.